Sequencing of this T cell receptor beta chain was carried out in a study of T cells in Graves' hyperthyroidism and ophthalmopathy. Study-wide background: Once the initial diagnosis was made, peripheral blood was obtained before any treatment.

The CDR3 extends over 16 amino acids. Per the germline V gene, CDR1 is MNHNS and CDR2 is SASEGT. Trimming removed 5 bases at V and 2 bases at J, with 13 bases between. The study enrolled patients aged 18 to 65 with newly diagnosed hyperthyroidism of under 2 months' duration. Together with thyroid ultrasound, orbital computed tomography, serum thyroxine and TRAb, clinical symptoms were used for diagnoses. This clonotype appeared many times. Its matching antigen is unknown. Study-wide results and caveats: Most thyroid clonotypes with frequency above 0.001 were detected in blood.

TCR beta CDR3 region amplification was performed from RNA transcripts. First-round RT-PCR of the TCR CDR3 relied on the HTBI primer set. Each CDR3 protein gets one entry after TCRdb re-called the multiplex PCR reads with MiXCR. The sample shows about 210,000 distinct CDR3 sequences, more than 15% of them seen only once. The chain combines TRBV6-1 with TRBJ1-6, with D perhaps TRBD1 (5 bases). The sample taken for sequencing was blood. The origin of this receptor is a man in his fifties with Graves' hyperthyroidism. CDR3 DNA: TGTGCCAGCAGTACCATACCGGGACCCTATAATTCACCCCTCCACTTT. This sequence encodes CASSTIPGPYNSPLHF.